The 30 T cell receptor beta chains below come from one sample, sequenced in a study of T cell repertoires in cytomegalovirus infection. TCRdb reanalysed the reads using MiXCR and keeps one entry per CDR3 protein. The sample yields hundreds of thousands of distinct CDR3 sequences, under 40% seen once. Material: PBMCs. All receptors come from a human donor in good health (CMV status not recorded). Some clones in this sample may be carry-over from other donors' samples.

The CDR3 DNA follows: TGCAGTTCTACCGAGACGAGCGCGTCCTACGAGCAGTACTTC. Amino acid sequence: CSSTETSASYEQYF. The genes are TRBV20-1 and TRBJ2-7; the D is unclear. Trimming pared 8 bases from V and 1 base from J, leaving 18 bases between. Germline CDR1 reads DFQATT; CDR2 reads SNEGSKA (reference sequence). The CDR3 runs 14 residues.

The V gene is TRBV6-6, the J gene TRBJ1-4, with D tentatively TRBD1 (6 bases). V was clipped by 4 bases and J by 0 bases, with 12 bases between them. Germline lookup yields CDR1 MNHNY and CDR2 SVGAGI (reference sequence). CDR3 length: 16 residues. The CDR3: CASSFEDSTTNEKLFF. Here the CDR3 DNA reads TGTGCCAGCAGTTTCGAGGACAGTACAACTAATGAAAAACTGTTTTTT.

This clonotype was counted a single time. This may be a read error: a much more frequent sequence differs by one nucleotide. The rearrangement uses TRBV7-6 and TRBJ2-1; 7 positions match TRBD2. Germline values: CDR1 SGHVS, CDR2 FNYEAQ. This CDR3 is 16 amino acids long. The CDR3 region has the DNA TGTGCCCGCAGCTTAGGGACGGGAGGCCTAGGCAATGAGCAGTTCTTC. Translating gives CARSLGTGGLGNEQFF.

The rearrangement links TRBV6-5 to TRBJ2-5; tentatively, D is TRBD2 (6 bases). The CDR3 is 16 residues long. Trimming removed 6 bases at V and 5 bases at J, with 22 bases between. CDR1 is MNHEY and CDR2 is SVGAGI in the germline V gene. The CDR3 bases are TGTGCCAGCAGGCGAGGCGGGGAGTTGGGCGGCGAGACCCAGTACTTC. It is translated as CASRRGGELGGETQYF.

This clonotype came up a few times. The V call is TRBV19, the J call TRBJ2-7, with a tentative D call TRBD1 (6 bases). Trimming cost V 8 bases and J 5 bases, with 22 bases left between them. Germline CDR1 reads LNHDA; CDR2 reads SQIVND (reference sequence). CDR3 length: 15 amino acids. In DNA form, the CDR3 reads TGTGCCAGTTCACCCGGGACACTTCGTCGAAACGAGCAGTACTTC. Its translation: CASSPGTLRRNEQYF. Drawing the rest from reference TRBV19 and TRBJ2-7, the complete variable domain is DGGITQSPKYLFRKEGQNVTLSCEQNLNHDAMYWYRQDPGQGLRLIYYSQIVNDFQKGDIAEGYSVSREKKESFPLTVTSAQKNPTAFYLCASSPGTLRRNEQYFGPGTRLTVT.

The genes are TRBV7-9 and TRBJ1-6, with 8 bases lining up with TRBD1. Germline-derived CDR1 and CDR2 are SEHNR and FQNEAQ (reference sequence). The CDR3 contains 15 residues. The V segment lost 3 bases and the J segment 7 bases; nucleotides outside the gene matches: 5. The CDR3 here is CASSFGTGLNSPLHF. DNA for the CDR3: TGTGCCAGCAGCTTTGGGACAGGCCTGAATTCACCCCTCCACTTT.

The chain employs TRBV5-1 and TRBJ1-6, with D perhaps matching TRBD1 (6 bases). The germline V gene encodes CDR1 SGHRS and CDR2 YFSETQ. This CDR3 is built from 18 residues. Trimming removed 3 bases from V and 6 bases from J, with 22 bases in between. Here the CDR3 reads CASSSQIPTGFVNSPLHF. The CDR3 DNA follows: TGCGCCAGCAGCTCCCAAATACCCACAGGGTTCGTTAATTCACCCCTCCACTTT. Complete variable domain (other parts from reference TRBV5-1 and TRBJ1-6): KAGVTQTPRYLIKTRGQQVTLSCSPISGHRSVSWYQQTPGQGLQFLFEYFSETQRNKGNFPGRFSGRQFSNSRSEMNVSTLELGDSALYLCASSSQIPTGFVNSPLHFGNGTRLTVT.

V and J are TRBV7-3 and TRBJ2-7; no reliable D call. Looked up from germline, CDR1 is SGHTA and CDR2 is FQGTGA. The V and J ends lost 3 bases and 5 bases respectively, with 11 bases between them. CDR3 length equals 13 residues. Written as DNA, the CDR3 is TGTGCCAGCAGCTTTTCGGACGGAAACGAGCAGTACTTC. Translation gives CASSFSDGNEQYF.

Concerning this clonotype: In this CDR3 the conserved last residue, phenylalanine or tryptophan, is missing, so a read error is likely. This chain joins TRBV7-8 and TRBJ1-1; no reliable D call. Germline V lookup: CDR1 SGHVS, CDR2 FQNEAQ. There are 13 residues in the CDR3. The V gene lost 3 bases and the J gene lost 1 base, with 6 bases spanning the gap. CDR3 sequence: CASSLRGNTEAFC. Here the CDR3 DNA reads TGTGCCAGCAGCTTGAGAGGGAACACTGAAGCTTTCTGT.

The CDR3 sequence is CASSPGTGTNEKLFF. CDR3 nucleotide sequence: TGCGCCAGCAGCCCGGGGACAGGGACTAATGAAAAACTGTTTTTT. V and J are TRBV5-1 and TRBJ1-4; 9 nucleotides match TRBD1. Unmatched junction bases numbered 3, after V lost 4 bases and J lost 2 bases. The length of the CDR3 is 15 residues. Germline CDR1 SGHRS, CDR2 YFSETQ.

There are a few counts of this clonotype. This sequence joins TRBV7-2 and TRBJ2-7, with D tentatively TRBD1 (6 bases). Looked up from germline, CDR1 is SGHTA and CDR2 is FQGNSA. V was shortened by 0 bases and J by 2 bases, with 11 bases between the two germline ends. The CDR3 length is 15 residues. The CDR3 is CASSLAAGVPYEQYF. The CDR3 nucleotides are TGTGCCAGCAGCTTAGCAGCAGGGGTTCCCTACGAGCAGTACTTC.

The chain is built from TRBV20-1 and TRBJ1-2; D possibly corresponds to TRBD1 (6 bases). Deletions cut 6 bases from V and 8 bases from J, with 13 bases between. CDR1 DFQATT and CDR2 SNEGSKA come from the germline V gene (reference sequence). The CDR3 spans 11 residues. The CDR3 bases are TGCAGTGCCAACAGGGAGAAGGGCTACACCTTC. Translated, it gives CSANREKGYTF.

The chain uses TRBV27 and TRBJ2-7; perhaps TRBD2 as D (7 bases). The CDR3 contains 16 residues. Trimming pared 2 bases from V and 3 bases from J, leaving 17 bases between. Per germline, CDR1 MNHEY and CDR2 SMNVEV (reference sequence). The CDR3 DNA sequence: TGTGCCAGCAGTTTACTCCCTAGCGGACAGAACTACGAGCAGTACTTC. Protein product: CASSLLPSGQNYEQYF.

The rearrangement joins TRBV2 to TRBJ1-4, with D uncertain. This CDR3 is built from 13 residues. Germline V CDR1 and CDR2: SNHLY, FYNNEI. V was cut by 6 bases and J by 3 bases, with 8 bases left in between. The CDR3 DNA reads TGTGCCAGCAGAGGTGTGCCTAATGAAAAACTGTTTTTT. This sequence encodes CASRGVPNEKLFF.

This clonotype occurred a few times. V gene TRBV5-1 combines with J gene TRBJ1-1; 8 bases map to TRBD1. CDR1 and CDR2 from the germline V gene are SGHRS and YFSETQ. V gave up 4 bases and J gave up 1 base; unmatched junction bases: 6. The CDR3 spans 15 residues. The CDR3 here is CASSPRDRRNTEAFF. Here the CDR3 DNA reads TGCGCCAGCAGCCCTAGGGACAGGAGGAACACTGAAGCTTTCTTT.

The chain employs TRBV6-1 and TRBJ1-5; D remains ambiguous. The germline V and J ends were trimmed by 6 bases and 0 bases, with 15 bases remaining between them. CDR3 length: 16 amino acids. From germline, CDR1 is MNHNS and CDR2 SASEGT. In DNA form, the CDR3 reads TGTGCCAGCAGCAGAGACGGCCTTAGTAGCAATCAGCCCCAGCATTTT. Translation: CASSRDGLSSNQPQHF.

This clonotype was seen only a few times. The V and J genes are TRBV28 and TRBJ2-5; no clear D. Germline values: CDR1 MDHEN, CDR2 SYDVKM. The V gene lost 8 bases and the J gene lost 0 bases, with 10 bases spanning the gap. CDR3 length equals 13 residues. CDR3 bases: TGTGCCAGCTCTACACGATACCAAGAGACCCAGTACTTC. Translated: CASSTRYQETQYF. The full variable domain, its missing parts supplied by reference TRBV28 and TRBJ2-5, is DVKVTQSSRYLVKRTGEKVFLECVQDMDHENMFWYRQDPGLGLRLIYFSYDVKMKEKGDIPEGYSVSREKKERFSLILESASTNQTSMYLCASSTRYQETQYFGPGTRLLVL.

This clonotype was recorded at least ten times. This CDR3 reads CASSAGQFNEQFF. In nucleotides, the CDR3 is TGTGCCAGCAGCGCAGGTCAGTTCAATGAGCAGTTCTTC. This sequence joins TRBV28 and TRBJ2-1; D is undetermined. Germline V lookup: CDR1 MDHEN, CDR2 SYDVKM. The CDR3 is 13 amino acids. The V and J ends lost 6 bases and 6 bases respectively, with 12 bases between them.

The CDR3, as DNA: TGTGCCATCAGTGACGAGGACAGGTCTAATTCACCCCTCCACTTT. It yields the protein CAISDEDRSNSPLHF. The chain is built from TRBV10-3 and TRBJ1-6; 7 bases match TRBD1. With 3 bases clipped from V and 6 bases from J, the junction kept 5 bases outside the gene matches. The CDR3 contains 15 residues. The V gene's germline CDR1 is ENHRY and CDR2 SYGVKD.

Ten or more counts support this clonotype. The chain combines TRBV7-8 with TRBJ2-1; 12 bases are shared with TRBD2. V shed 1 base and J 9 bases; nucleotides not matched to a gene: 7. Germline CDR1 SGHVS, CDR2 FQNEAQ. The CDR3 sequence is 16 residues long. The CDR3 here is CASSLGLAGGRREQFF. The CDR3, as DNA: TGTGCCAGCAGCTTAGGTCTAGCGGGGGGGCGCCGTGAGCAGTTCTTC. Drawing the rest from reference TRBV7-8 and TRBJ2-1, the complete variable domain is GAGVSQSPRYKVAKRGQDVALRCDPISGHVSLFWYQQALGQGPEFLTYFQNEAQLDKSGLPSDRFFAERPEGSVSTLKIQRTQQEDSAVYLCASSLGLAGGRREQFFGPGTRLTVL.

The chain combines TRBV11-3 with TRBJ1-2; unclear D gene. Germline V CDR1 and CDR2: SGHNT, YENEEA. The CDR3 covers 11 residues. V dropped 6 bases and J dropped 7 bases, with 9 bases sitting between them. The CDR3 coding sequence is TGTGCCAGCAGGAGAGTGGGTGGCTACACCTTC. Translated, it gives CASRRVGGYTF. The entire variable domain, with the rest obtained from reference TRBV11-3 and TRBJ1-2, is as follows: EAGVVQSPRYKIIEKKQPVAFWCNPISGHNTLYWYLQNLGQGPELLIRYENEEAVDDSQLPKDRFSAERLKGVDSTLKIQPAELGDSAVYLCASRRVGGYTFGSGTRLTVV.

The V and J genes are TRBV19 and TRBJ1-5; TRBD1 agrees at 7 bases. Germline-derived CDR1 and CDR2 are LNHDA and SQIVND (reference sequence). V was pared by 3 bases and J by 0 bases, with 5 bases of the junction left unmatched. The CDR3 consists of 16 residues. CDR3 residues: CASSIDGDSSNQPQHF. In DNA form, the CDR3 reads TGTGCCAGTAGTATCGACGGGGACAGTAGCAATCAGCCCCAGCATTTT. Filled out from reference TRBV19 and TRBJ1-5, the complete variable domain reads DGGITQSPKYLFRKEGQNVTLSCEQNLNHDAMYWYRQDPGQGLRLIYYSQIVNDFQKGDIAEGYSVSREKKESFPLTVTSAQKNPTAFYLCASSIDGDSSNQPQHFGDGTRLSIL.

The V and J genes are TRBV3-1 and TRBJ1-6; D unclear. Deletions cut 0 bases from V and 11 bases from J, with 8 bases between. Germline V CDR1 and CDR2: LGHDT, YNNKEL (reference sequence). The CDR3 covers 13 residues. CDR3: CASSQERRPPLHF. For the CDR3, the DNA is TGTGCCAGCAGCCAAGAGAGACGACCACCCCTCCACTTT.

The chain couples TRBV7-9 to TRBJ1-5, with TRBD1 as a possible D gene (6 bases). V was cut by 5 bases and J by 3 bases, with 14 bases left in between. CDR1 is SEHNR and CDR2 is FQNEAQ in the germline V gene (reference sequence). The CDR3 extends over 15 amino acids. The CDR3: CASSKTGQPNQPQHF. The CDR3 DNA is TGTGCCAGCAGCAAAACCGGACAGCCCAATCAGCCCCAGCATTTT.

CDR3 in DNA: TGTGCCAGCAGTTACCCTAAAGATACGCAGTATTTT. This sequence encodes CASSYPKDTQYF. This chain links TRBV27 with TRBJ2-3; D call uncertain. V gave up 4 bases and J gave up 5 bases, with 7 bases separating them. Germline V gene lookup returns CDR1 MNHEY and CDR2 SMNVEV (reference sequence). The CDR3 runs to 12 residues.

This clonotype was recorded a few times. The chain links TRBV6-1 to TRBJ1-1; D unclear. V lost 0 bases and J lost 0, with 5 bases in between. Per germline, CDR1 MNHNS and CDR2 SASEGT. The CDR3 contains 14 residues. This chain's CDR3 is CASSEAWMNTEAFF. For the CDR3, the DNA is TGTGCCAGCAGTGAAGCATGGATGAACACTGAAGCTTTCTTT.

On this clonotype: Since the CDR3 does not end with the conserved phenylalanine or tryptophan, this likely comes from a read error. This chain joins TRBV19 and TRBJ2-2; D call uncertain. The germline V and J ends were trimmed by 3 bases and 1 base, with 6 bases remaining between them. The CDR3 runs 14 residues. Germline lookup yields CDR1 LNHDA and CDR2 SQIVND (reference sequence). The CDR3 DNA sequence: TGTGCCAGTAGTATGGTGGAGAACACCGGGGAGCTGTTTGTT. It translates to CASSMVENTGELFV.

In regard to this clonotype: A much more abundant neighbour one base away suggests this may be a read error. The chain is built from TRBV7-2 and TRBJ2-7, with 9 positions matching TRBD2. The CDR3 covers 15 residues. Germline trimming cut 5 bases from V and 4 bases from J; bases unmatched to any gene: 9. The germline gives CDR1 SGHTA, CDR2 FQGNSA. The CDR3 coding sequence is TGTGCCAGCAGCCATAGCGGGAGTGGGGCTTACGAGCAGTACTTC. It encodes CASSHSGSGAYEQYF.

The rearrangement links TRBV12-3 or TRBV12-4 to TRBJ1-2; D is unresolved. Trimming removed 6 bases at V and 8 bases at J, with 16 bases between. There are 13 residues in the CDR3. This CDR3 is CASRPPYLGGYTF. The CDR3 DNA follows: TGTGCCAGCAGACCCCCTTACCTTGGGGGCTACACCTTC.

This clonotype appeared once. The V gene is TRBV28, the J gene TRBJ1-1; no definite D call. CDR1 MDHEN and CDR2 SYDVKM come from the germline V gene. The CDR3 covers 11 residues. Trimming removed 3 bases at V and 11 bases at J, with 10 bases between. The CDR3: CASSFRVGAFF. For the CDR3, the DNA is TGTGCCAGCAGTTTCCGGGTAGGCGCTTTCTTT. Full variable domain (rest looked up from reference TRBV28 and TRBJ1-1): DVKVTQSSRYLVKRTGEKVFLECVQDMDHENMFWYRQDPGLGLRLIYFSYDVKMKEKGDIPEGYSVSREKKERFSLILESASTNQTSMYLCASSFRVGAFFGQGTRLTVV.